This entry concerns a single TCR beta chain. The sample comes from a study of cytomegalovirus exposure and HLA in healthy donors. PCR used 60 Vbeta primers and 13 Jbeta primers. Measured with immunoSEQ multiplex PCR; TCRdb has only the in-frame clones, and not every one. The sample consists of over 50,000 clones, about 80% of them appearing once. The germline V gene has CDR1 MNHNY and CDR2 SVGAGI (reference sequence). CDR3 size: 16 residues. Trimming cost V 0 bases and J 8 bases, with 19 bases left between them. Sequenced input: PBMCs. The V call is TRBV6-6, the J call TRBJ1-1; D is uncertain. The TCR comes from a man aged 35 to 55 in good health and CMV-seronegative. The chain's CDR3 is CASSYSHTPARLEAFF. As DNA, the CDR3 is TGTGCCAGCAGTTACTCCCATACCCCTGCGCGACTAGAAGCTTTCTTT.